This T cell receptor (beta chain) originates from a study of T cells in Graves' hyperthyroidism and ophthalmopathy. Stable Graves' hyperthyroidism meant no ophthalmopathy progression within 18 months. Patients between 18 and 65 years old had hyperthyroidism, newly diagnosed and lasting under 2 months. Exclusions: uncontrolled infection, other autoimmune disease, pregnancy, lactation. Used for diagnoses were clinical symptoms, serum thyroxine and TRAb, thyroid ultrasound and orbital computed tomography. The V gene end was trimmed by 5 bases and the J gene end by 3 bases; junction bases not matched to a gene: 3. Per germline, CDR1 DFQATT and CDR2 SNEGSKA (reference sequence). CDR3 size: 13 residues. The TCR beta CDR3 regions underwent amplification using RNA transcripts as the source. HTBI primers drove first-round RT-PCR of the TCR CDR3. From the multiplex PCR reads, TCRdb called clonotypes with MiXCR, one entry per CDR3 protein. The sample holds about 540,000 distinct CDR3 sequences, about 45% seen once.

The chain couples TRBV20-1 to TRBJ1-2; 10 bases line up with TRBD1. This TCR derives from a woman aged 18-29 years with Graves' hyperthyroidism. The sample taken for sequencing was peripheral blood or thyroid tissue (not recorded which). In DNA, the CDR3 is TGCAGTGCTGGGGACAGGGGTGACTATGGCTACACCTTC. It translates to CSAGDRGDYGYTF.